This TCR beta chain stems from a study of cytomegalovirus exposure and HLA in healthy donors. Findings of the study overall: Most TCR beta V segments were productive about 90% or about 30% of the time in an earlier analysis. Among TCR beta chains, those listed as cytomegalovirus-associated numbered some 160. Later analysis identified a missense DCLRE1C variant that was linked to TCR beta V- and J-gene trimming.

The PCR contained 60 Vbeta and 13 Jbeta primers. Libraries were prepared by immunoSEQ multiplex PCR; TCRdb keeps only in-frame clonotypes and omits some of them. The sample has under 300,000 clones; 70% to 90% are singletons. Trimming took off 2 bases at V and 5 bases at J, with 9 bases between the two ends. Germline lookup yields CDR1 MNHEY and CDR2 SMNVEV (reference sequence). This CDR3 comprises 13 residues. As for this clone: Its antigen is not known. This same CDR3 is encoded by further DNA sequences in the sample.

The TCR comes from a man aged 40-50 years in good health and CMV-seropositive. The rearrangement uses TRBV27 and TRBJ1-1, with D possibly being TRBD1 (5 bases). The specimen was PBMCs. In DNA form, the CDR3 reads TGTGCCAGCAGTTTACAGGGTACAACTGAAGCTTTCTTT. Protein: CASSLQGTTEAFF.